One T cell receptor beta chain is described in this entry. Antigen: not known. This entry belongs to a study of T cell responses to AZD1222 COVID-19 vaccine. CDR1 SGDLS and CDR2 YYNGEE come from the germline V gene. The CDR3 consists of 15 residues. Trimming took 1 base from V and 0 from J, leaving 8 bases between them. Study observations and caveats: Spike was spanned by vaccine-associated CD4 TCRs, with dominance at 160-218 and 743-854.

Profiled with immunoSEQ multiplex PCR; TCRdb holds only in-frame clones, not every one. The sample lists about 74,000 clones; roughly 88% were seen once. The clonotype comes from an adult in good health. The sample was peripheral blood, taken on day 0 of AZD1222 vaccination. The genes are TRBV9 and TRBJ2-1; perhaps TRBD2 as D (5 bases). Here the CDR3 reads CASSVNSDSYNEQFF. The CDR3 DNA sequence: TGTGCCAGCAGCGTAAATAGCGACTCCTACAATGAGCAGTTCTTC.